Presented here are 29 T cell receptor beta chains from one specimen sequenced in a study of T-cell memory formation after mild COVID-19. TCRdb reprocessed the 5' RACE reads via MiXCR and lists one record per CDR3 protein. The sample contains roughly 250,000 distinct CDR3 sequences, approximately 15% of which appear only once. Material for sequencing was PBMCs or a T cell subset sorted from them (not recorded which). The source is a man aged 18 to 30 who had mild COVID-19 (a few samples of this study predate the infection). Cell type and time point are not known.

This clonotype was picked up many times. The V gene is TRBV7-9, the J gene TRBJ2-1; D perhaps matches TRBD2 (6 bases). CDR1 and CDR2 from the germline V gene are SEHNR and FQNEAQ (reference sequence). The CDR3 covers 13 residues. Deletions cut 5 bases from V and 6 bases from J, with 11 bases between. CDR3 protein: CASSPLALNEQFF. In DNA, the CDR3 is TGTGCCAGCAGCCCACTAGCTCTCAATGAGCAGTTCTTC.

The CDR3 loop reads CASSYFSGGTEAFF. CDR3 coding DNA: TGTGCCAGCAGTTACTTTTCCGGGGGGACTGAAGCTTTCTTT. V usage is TRBV6-6 and J usage is TRBJ1-1; D perhaps matches TRBD1 (5 bases). V dropped 1 base and J dropped 5 bases, with 11 bases sitting between them. Germline V CDR1 and CDR2: MNHNY, SVGAGI (reference sequence). This CDR3 is built from 14 residues.

The rearrangement links TRBV9 to TRBJ2-1, with TRBD2 matching over 13 bases. V was pared by 4 bases and J by 4 bases, with 17 bases of the junction left unmatched. Germline V gene sequence: CDR1 SGDLS, CDR2 YYNGEE. CDR3 size: 20 residues. CDR3 residues: CASSPRSGLAGDLGYNEQFF. In DNA, the CDR3 is TGTGCCAGCAGCCCCCGAAGCGGACTAGCGGGGGACCTAGGTTACAATGAGCAGTTCTTC.

The rearrangement links TRBV11-3 to TRBJ2-5; D may be TRBD1 (5 bases). CDR1 and CDR2 from the germline V gene are SGHNT and YENEEA. Deletions cut 4 bases from V and 1 base from J, with 10 bases between. This CDR3 spans 14 amino acids. The CDR3 protein is CASSSDDSQETQYF. CDR3 in DNA: TGTGCCAGCAGCTCCGATGACAGCCAAGAGACCCAGTACTTC. Full variable domain (rest looked up from reference TRBV11-3 and TRBJ2-5): EAGVVQSPRYKIIEKKQPVAFWCNPISGHNTLYWYLQNLGQGPELLIRYENEEAVDDSQLPKDRFSAERLKGVDSTLKIQPAELGDSAVYLCASSSDDSQETQYFGPGTRLLVL.

This clonotype appeared a few times. The gene calls are TRBV6-5 and TRBJ1-2, with 8 bases fitting TRBD1. In germline, CDR1 is MNHEY, CDR2 SVGAGI. The V segment lost 5 bases and the J segment 5 bases; nucleotides outside the gene matches: 7. The CDR3 is 14 amino acids. CDR3 nucleotides: TGTGCCAGCAGTACAACAGGGGGAAAGTATGGCTACACCTTC. Translation: CASSTTGGKYGYTF.

This clonotype was detected only a few times. The V and J genes are TRBV2 and TRBJ2-7; possibly TRBD2 for D (5 bases). The CDR3 totals 13 residues. Germline CDR1 and CDR2: SNHLY and FYNNEI. V lost 5 bases and J 2 bases, leaving 10 bases between the germline ends. The DNA for the CDR3 is TGTGCCAGCAGTCTCGACGGGGCCTACGAGCAGTACGTC. Amino acid sequence: CASSLDGAYEQYV.

This clonotype was observed a few times. The chain has TRBV5-4 and TRBJ1-1, with a possible D match to TRBD1 (6 bases). The CDR3 contains 13 residues. V was trimmed by 6 bases and J by 6 bases, leaving 15 bases between them. Germline assignment: CDR1 SGHNT and CDR2 YYREEE (reference sequence). CDR3 bases: TGTGCCAGCACCTACGGGGGGGCCGCTGAAGCTTTCTTT. This codes for CASTYGGAAEAFF.

This chain uses TRBV7-9 with TRBJ2-1; TRBD2 matches 9 bases. The CDR3 runs to 17 residues. The V and J ends lost 6 bases and 3 bases, in that order; junction bases with no gene match: 12. CDR1 is SEHNR and CDR2 is FQNEAQ in the germline V gene (reference sequence). CDR3 sequence reads: CASRSGASGVHYNEQFF. CDR3 in DNA: TGTGCCAGCAGGAGCGGAGCTAGCGGGGTACACTACAATGAGCAGTTCTTC.

This clonotype was picked up a small number of times. The V call is TRBV15, the J call TRBJ2-7; D remains unclear. CDR1 and CDR2 from the germline V gene are LNHNV and YYDKDF (reference sequence). This CDR3 spans 13 amino acids. Trimming pared 4 bases from V and 3 bases from J, leaving 10 bases between. Here the CDR3 reads CATSIEHGYEQYV. CDR3 nucleotides: TGTGCCACCAGCATTGAACATGGCTACGAGCAGTACGTC.

This chain joins TRBV5-1 and TRBJ2-1; D not resolved. CDR3 length: 12 residues. Germline V gives CDR1 SGHRS, CDR2 YFSETQ. Trimming pared 0 bases from V and 10 bases from J, leaving 8 bases between. This CDR3 reads CASSLGGAEQFF. The CDR3 DNA reads TGCGCCAGCAGCTTGGGTGGAGCCGAGCAGTTCTTC.

The chain links TRBV7-2 to TRBJ2-7; a weak D match, TRBD2 (6 bases). The V end lost 4 bases, the J end lost 2 bases, and 15 bases lay between the germline ends. CDR1 is SGHTA, CDR2 FQGNSA, per germline. The CDR3 loop spans 15 amino acids. Here the CDR3 reads CASSSGVRTTYEQYF. In DNA, the CDR3 is TGTGCCAGCAGCTCGGGGGTCAGGACGACCTACGAGCAGTACTTC.

This clonotype was counted ten times or more. The chain recombines TRBV7-2 with TRBJ2-3; TRBD2 matches 12 bases. CDR3 length equals 16 residues. Germline V gene data show CDR1 as SGHTA and CDR2 as FQGNSA. The J segment lost 4 bases and the V segment lost 5 bases, leaving 7 bases of the junction unmatched. The CDR3 region has the DNA TGTGCCAGCAGCCGGACCTCTAGCGGGGGGGCAGATACGCAGTATTTT. Encoded protein: CASSRTSSGGADTQYF.

The J gene is TRBJ1-2, the V gene TRBV11-2; TRBD1 might be the D (6 bases). The V gene's germline CDR1 is SGHAT and CDR2 FQNNGV. The V end was cut by 5 bases, the J end by 4 bases, with 17 bases between. There are 15 residues in the CDR3. CDR3 bases: TGTGCCAGCAGCCTCCCCGGCCAGGGGATCTATGGCTACACCTTC. Translated, it gives CASSLPGQGIYGYTF. The variable domain in full, completed from reference TRBV11-2 and TRBJ1-2, reads EAGVAQSPRYKIIEKRQSVAFWCNPISGHATLYWYQQILGQGPKLLIQFQNNGVVDDSQLPKDRFSAERLKGVDSTLKIQPAKLEDSAVYLCASSLPGQGIYGYTFGSGTRLTVV.

The gene calls are TRBV6-5 and TRBJ1-1, with a tentative D call TRBD1 (6 bases). Trimming took off 5 bases at V and 8 bases at J, with 12 bases between the two ends. The germline gives CDR1 MNHEY, CDR2 SVGAGI. CDR3 length: 12 amino acids. CDR3 sequence (DNA): TGTGCCAGCAGTCTTACCCAGGGGGAAGCTTTCTTT. The encoded protein is CASSLTQGEAFF.

V is TRBV9 and J is TRBJ2-3; 7 positions match TRBD1. V was pared by 4 bases and J by 0 bases, with 8 bases of the junction left unmatched. Germline CDR1 reads SGDLS; CDR2 reads YYNGEE. The CDR3 length is 16 residues. CDR3 residues: CASSLRTGTSTDTQYF. DNA for the CDR3: TGTGCCAGCAGCCTCCGGACAGGAACTAGCACAGATACGCAGTATTTT.

This clonotype was seen a few times. This chain uses TRBV4-1 with TRBJ2-1, with TRBD2 matching over 12 bases. With 3 bases clipped from V and 4 bases from J, the junction kept 4 bases outside the gene matches. Germline CDR1 and CDR2: MGHRA and YSYEKL. The CDR3 spans 16 residues. CDR3 amino acids: CASSHRTSGAYNEQFF. CDR3 sequence (DNA): TGCGCCAGCAGCCACAGGACTAGCGGGGCTTACAATGAGCAGTTCTTC.

This clonotype has a handful of counts. The J gene is TRBJ1-1, the V gene TRBV19, with D unclear. The CDR3 totals 11 residues. Germline CDR1 and CDR2: LNHDA and SQIVND (reference sequence). The germline V and J ends were trimmed by 7 bases and 11 bases, with 14 bases remaining between them. The CDR3 DNA reads TGTGCCAGTAACACCGGTGTCGTCGCTTTCTTT. Encoded protein: CASNTGVVAFF.

This clonotype was detected only a few times. The chain links TRBV7-2 to TRBJ2-2; unclear D gene. Trimming left V 5 bases short and J 7 bases short, with 8 bases between. This CDR3 is built from 12 residues. Germline V gene data show CDR1 as SGHTA and CDR2 as FQGNSA. The CDR3 DNA reads TGTGCCAGCAGCCCAACCCACGGGGAGCTGTTTTTT. This encodes CASSPTHGELFF.

This clonotype was detected only a few times. The chain joins TRBV6-6 to TRBJ1-1; D is ambiguous. The CDR3 sequence is 11 residues long. Per the germline V gene, CDR1 is MNHNY and CDR2 is SVGAGI (reference sequence). Trimming took off 2 bases at V and 7 bases at J, with 5 bases between the two ends. The CDR3 nucleotides are TGTGCCAGCAGTTACAACTATGAAGCTTTCTTT. This gives the protein CASSYNYEAFF.

The chain's CDR3 is CAIGSGGGLETQYF. CDR3 nucleotide sequence: TGTGCCATCGGCTCGGGAGGGGGGCTAGAGACCCAGTACTTC. The V call is TRBV10-3, the J call TRBJ2-5; 8 nucleotides line up with TRBD2. V dropped 8 bases and J dropped 4; count of bases not matched to a gene: 9. CDR1 is ENHRY and CDR2 is SYGVKD in the germline V gene. CDR3 length: 14 amino acids.

The chain employs TRBV7-3 and TRBJ2-3; 8 nucleotides align to TRBD1. The germline gives CDR1 SGHTA, CDR2 FQGTGA. This CDR3 region has 14 residues. The V and J ends lost 5 bases and 4 bases, in that order; junction bases with no gene match: 5. The chain's CDR3 is CASSRTGTADTQYF. For the CDR3, the DNA is TGTGCCAGCAGCCGGACAGGGACGGCAGATACGCAGTATTTT.

This clonotype occurred a few times. This sequence joins TRBV28 and TRBJ2-7, with D possibly matching TRBD1 (6 bases). The CDR3 has 14 residues. Trimming shortened V by 5 bases and J by 3 bases, and 14 bases separated the two germline ends. CDR1 MDHEN and CDR2 SYDVKM come from the germline V gene. The DNA for the CDR3 is TGTGCCAGCAGTCCCCGAGAGGGGGACTACGAGCAGTACGTC. Amino acids: CASSPREGDYEQYV.

The chain recombines TRBV28 with TRBJ2-5, with 8 nucleotides matching TRBD2. From germline, CDR1 is MDHEN and CDR2 SYDVKM. V lost 2 bases, J lost 5 bases, and 7 bases stayed unmatched. CDR3 size: 15 residues. The DNA for the CDR3 is TGTGCCAGCAGTTTACGGGGGGGGCGTAGGGAGACCCAGTACTTC. It yields the protein CASSLRGGRRETQYF.

The chain couples TRBV4-3 to TRBJ2-7; possibly TRBD1 for D (6 bases). Trimming removed 6 bases from V and 4 bases from J, with 13 bases in between. Germline V lookup: CDR1 LGHNA, CDR2 YSLEER. The CDR3 runs to 13 residues. CDR3 sequence (DNA): TGCGCCAGCAGTCAGGGACATTCATACGAGCAGTACTTC. Translating it yields CASSQGHSYEQYF.

This clonotype was seen at least ten times. The J gene is TRBJ2-2, the V gene TRBV5-1, with TRBD2 as a possible D gene (6 bases). Germline loops: CDR1 SGHRS, CDR2 YFSETQ. The CDR3 length is 15 residues. V lost 1 base and J 4 bases, leaving 11 bases between the germline ends. The CDR3 sequence: CASSLSGDVTGELFF. The CDR3 nucleotides read TGCGCCAGCAGCTTGTCGGGGGATGTCACCGGGGAGCTGTTTTTT.

This clonotype was picked up a small number of times. This chain connects TRBV11-1 to TRBJ1-1; the D is unclear. Trimming stripped 8 bases from V and 4 bases from J, with 20 bases between. Germline CDR1 is SGHAT and CDR2 is FQDESV (reference sequence). CDR3 length: 15 amino acids. The CDR3 nucleotides are TGTGCCAGCTCGTTGGGCCGCTTGGGATTCACTGAAGCTTTCTTT. Its translation is CASSLGRLGFTEAFF.

The chain has TRBV10-2 and TRBJ2-1; no clear D gene. The CDR3 consists of 17 residues. Trimming cost V 2 bases and J 4 bases, with 18 bases left between them. CDR1 is WSHSY, CDR2 SAAADI, per germline. The CDR3 DNA is TGCGCCAGCAGTGAGCCGAAGTTGATATTTTTATACAATGAGCAGTTCTTC. Its protein product is CASSEPKLIFLYNEQFF.

This clonotype was seen a few times. V usage is TRBV5-1 and J usage is TRBJ1-6; no clear D. The V gene lost 4 bases and the J gene lost 7 bases, with 12 bases spanning the gap. This CDR3 region has 14 residues. Germline CDR1 reads SGHRS; CDR2 reads YFSETQ. CDR3 in amino acids: CASSPGDANSPLHF. DNA for the CDR3: TGCGCCAGCAGCCCTGGTGACGCCAATTCACCCCTCCACTTT.

Only a few counts were recorded for this clonotype. In nucleotides, the CDR3 is TGTGCCAGCAGCTTGGCACCCCCTTATACAGGGAGCACAGATACGCAGTATTTT. This translates into CASSLAPPYTGSTDTQYF. The chain couples TRBV5-6 to TRBJ2-3, with a tentative D call TRBD1 (6 bases). Between the trimmed V and J ends, which lost 0 bases and 0 bases, there was a span of 17 bases. CDR1 is SGHDT, CDR2 YYEEEE, per germline. The CDR3 sequence is 18 residues long.